This TCR beta chain appears in the sequencing data of a study of blood T cell repertoires in COVID-19. Study in general: Samples of COVID-19 (acute and convalescent) were obtained from the United States, Italy and Spain.

Assay used: immunoSEQ multiplex PCR; TCRdb lists only in-frame clones, some missing. The repertoire holds roughly 49,000 clones, with under 70% as singletons. This CDR3 is 13 amino acids long. Trimming took off 1 base at V and 5 bases at J, with 8 bases between the two ends. Germline V CDR1 and CDR2: SGHNT, YENEEA. The chain has TRBV11-3 and TRBJ2-5; D is perhaps TRBD1 (5 bases). Sequenced sample: peripheral blood. The receptor was isolated from an older woman with acute or convalescent COVID-19. The CDR3 loop is CASSLGTQETQYF. The CDR3 nucleotides read TGTGCCAGCAGCTTAGGGACACAGGAGACCCAGTACTTC. Variable domain in full (rest from reference TRBV11-3 and TRBJ2-5): EAGVVQSPRYKIIEKKQPVAFWCNPISGHNTLYWYLQNLGQGPELLIRYENEEAVDDSQLPKDRFSAERLKGVDSTLKIQPAELGDSAVYLCASSLGTQETQYFGPGTRLLVL.